A single TCR beta chain is shown here with its context. Its antigen is unknown. Thyroid surgery took place with no prior treatment in any patient. This record comes from a study of metastatic and nonmetastatic thyroid tumors. Study-level findings and limits: In blood and tumor, TCR beta diversity was reportedly significantly higher in malignant thyroid tumors than in benign nodules.

V lost 2 bases to trimming and J lost 4 bases; unmatched junction nucleotides: 11. Germline V lookup: CDR1 SGHRS, CDR2 YFSETQ. CDR3 size: 18 residues. TCRdb reassembled clones from the PCR reads with MiXCR. There are fewer than 35,000 clones in the sample; 25% to 35% occur only once, and 30% lies in the top ten. The chain carries TRBV5-1 and TRBJ2-2; 10 nucleotides agree with TRBD1. The clonotype was recovered from a female donor with papillary thyroid cancer or a benign thyroid nodule (not recorded which). Some clones in this sample may be carry-over from other donors' samples. Sequenced sample: blood. CDR3 residues: CASSFGQGVSATTGELFF. The CDR3 DNA reads TGCGCCAGCAGCTTTGGACAGGGGGTCTCCGCGACCACCGGGGAGCTGTTTTTT.